Listed below are T cell receptor beta chains from one sample, sequenced in a study of blood T cells in healthy people across ages. MiXCR, run by TCRdb on the 5' RACE reads, gives a single entry per CDR3 protein. Among around 900,000 distinct CDR3 sequences listed, approximately 50% were seen once. Sequencing input: blood. The receptors shown here come from a woman aged 55 to 70 in good health. The CDR3 runs from the conserved cysteine through the conserved F or W. D genes are given only for firm matches. A clone size is listed for some rows: how often the clone was seen (once, few, many), or a class if it is expanded.

D gene	clone size	J gene	V gene	CDR3 DNA	CDR3 protein
-	-	TRBJ1-6	TRBV9	TGTGCCAGCAGCGTGGGGGACGGGCCCCCCCACTTT	CASSVGDGPPHF
TRBD2	-	TRBJ2-4	TRBV10-1	TGCGCCAGCAGTGAGTCGGGGGGGGGAGGCAAAAACATTCAGTACTTC	CASSESGGGGKNIQYF
-	-	TRBJ2-7	TRBV3-1	TGTGCCAGCAGCCAAAACCGGGGCTGGTACGAGCAGTACTTC	CASSQNRGWYEQYF
TRBD2	few	TRBJ2-3	TRBV20-1	TGCAGTGCTACCTCCGACACGGGAGGAGACACAGATACGCAGTATTTT	CSATSDTGGDTDTQYF
TRBD2	-	TRBJ2-6	TRBV5-1	TGCGCCAGCAGCTCCCCTCGACTAGCGGGAGACCACTCTGGGGCCAACGTCCTGACTTTC	CASSSPRLAGDHSGANVLTF
TRBD2	once	TRBJ2-5	TRBV5-1	TGCGCCAGCAGCAAACTACTAGCGGGAAGGGGAGAGACCCAGTACTTC	CASSKLLAGRGETQYF
TRBD1	-	TRBJ2-7	TRBV4-1	TGCGCCAGCAGCCACCCGGGACAGGGGCTCGAGCAGTACTTC	CASSHPGQGLEQYF
-	-	TRBJ2-5	TRBV7-2	TGTGCCAGCAGCTCCTGGGACGGGACCTCAAAGACCCAGTACTTC	CASSSWDGTSKTQYF
-	-	TRBJ1-5	TRBV6-5	TGTGCCAGCAGTTACACCAGGGTTCCCTTAAGGCAGCCCCAGCATTTT	CASSYTRVPLRQPQHF
TRBD2	-	TRBJ2-1	TRBV6-2/TRBV6-3	TGTGCCAGCAGTACCGGGGCTAGCGGGAGCTATGAGCAGTTCTTC	CASSTGASGSYEQFF
-	-	TRBJ2-6	TRBV7-6	TGTGCCAGCAGCTTAGTCTCGGGAACTCGCTCTGGGGCCAACGTCCTGACTTTC	CASSLVSGTRSGANVLTF
-	few	TRBJ2-5	TRBV15	TGTGCCACCAGCAGTGGGGGAGCAGGGACCAGTTGGTACCAAGAGACCCAGTACTTC	CATSSGGAGTSWYQETQYF
TRBD1	few	TRBJ2-1	TRBV7-2	TGTGCCAGCAGCCCTCTGGGACAGCAGTACAATGAGCAGTTCTTC	CASSPLGQQYNEQFF
-	few	TRBJ2-7	TRBV21-1	TGTGCCAGCAGCAAAGAGGCGAGGAAGGGCTCCTACGAGCAGTACTTC	CASSKEARKGSYEQYF
-	few	TRBJ2-7	TRBV4-2	TGTGCCAGCAGCCAACCGACACAAAACTACGAGCAGTACTTC	CASSQPTQNYEQYF
-	-	TRBJ2-5	TRBV7-9	TGTGCCAGCAGCTTTGAAGGGTCAAAGCAGTACTTC	CASSFEGSKQYF
-	-	TRBJ2-1	TRBV12-3/TRBV12-4	TGTGCCAGCAGTACCGTCTACTACAATGAGCAGTTCTTC	CASSTVYYNEQFF
-	-	TRBJ2-2	TRBV21-1	TGTGCCAGCGCTAGACTAGGAAACACCGGGGAGCTGTTTTTT	CASARLGNTGELFF
TRBD2	few	TRBJ2-7	TRBV20-1	TGCAGTGCTAGAGATGAGGCTAGCGGGAGGTACGAGCAGTACTTC	CSARDEASGRYEQYF
TRBD2	-	TRBJ2-1	TRBV11-2	TGTGCCAGCAGCTTCTTTCTGGCGGGAGTAGGGAATGAGCAGTTCTTC	CASSFFLAGVGNEQFF
-	-	TRBJ2-1	TRBV12-3/TRBV12-4	TGTGCCAGCAGTGGTCTCAGGACATACTACTCCTACAATGAGCAGTTCTTC	CASSGLRTYYSYNEQFF
TRBD2	few	TRBJ2-3	TRBV10-3	TGTGCCATCAGTGGACTAGCGGATTCGGAAGATACGCAGTATTTT	CAISGLADSEDTQYF
TRBD2	-	TRBJ2-3	TRBV7-3	TGTGCCAGCAGCTTAAGGACTAGCGGGAGGTCTGATACGCAGTATTTT	CASSLRTSGRSDTQYF